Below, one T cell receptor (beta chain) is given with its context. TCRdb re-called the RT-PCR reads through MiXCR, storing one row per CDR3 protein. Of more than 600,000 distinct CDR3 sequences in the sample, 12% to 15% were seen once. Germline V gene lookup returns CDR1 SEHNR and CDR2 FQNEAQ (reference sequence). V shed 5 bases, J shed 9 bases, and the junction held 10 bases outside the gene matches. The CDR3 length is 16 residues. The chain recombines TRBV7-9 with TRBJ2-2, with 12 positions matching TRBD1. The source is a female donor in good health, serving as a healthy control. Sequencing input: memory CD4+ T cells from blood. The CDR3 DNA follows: TGTGCCAGCAGCCATGATCCGGGACAGGGGGCCTGGGAGCTGTTTTTT. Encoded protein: CASSHDPGQGAWELFF.